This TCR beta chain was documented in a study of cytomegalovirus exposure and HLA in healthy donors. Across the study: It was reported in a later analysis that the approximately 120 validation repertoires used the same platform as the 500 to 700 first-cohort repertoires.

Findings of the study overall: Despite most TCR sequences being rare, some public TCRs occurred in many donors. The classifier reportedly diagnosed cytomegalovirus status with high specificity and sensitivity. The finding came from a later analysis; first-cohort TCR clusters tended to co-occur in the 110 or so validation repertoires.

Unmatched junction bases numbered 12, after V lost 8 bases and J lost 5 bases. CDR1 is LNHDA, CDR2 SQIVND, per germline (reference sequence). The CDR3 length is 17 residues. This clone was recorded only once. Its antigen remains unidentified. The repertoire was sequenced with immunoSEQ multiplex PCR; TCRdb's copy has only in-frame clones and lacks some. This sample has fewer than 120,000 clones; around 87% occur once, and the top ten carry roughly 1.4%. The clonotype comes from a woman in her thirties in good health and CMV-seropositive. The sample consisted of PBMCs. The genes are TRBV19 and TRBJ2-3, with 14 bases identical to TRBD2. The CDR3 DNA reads TGTGCCAGTCAACACCTGGGACTAGCGGGAGCACAAGATACGCAGTATTTT. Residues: CASQHLGLAGAQDTQYF.